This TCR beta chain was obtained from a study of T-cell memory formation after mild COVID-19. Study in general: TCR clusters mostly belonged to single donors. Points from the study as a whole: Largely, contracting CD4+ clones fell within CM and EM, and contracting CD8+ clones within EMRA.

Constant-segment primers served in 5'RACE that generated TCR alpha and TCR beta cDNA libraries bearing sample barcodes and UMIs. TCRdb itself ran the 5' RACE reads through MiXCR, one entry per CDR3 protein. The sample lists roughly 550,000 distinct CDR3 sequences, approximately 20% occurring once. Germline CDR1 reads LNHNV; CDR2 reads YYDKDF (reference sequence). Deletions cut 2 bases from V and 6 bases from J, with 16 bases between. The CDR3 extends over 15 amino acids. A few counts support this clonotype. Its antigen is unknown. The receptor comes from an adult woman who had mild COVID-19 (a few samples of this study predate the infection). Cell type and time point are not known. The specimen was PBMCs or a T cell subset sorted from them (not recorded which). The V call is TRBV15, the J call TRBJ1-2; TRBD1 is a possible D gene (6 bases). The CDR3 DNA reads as TGTGCCACCAGCAGACCCGGGGGCGGCCCTCATGGCTACACCTTC. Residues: CATSRPGGGPHGYTF. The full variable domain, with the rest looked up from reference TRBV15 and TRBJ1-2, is DAMVIQNPRYQVTQFGKPVTLSCSQTLNHNVMYWYQQKSSQAPKLLFHYYDKDFNNEADTPDNFQSRRPNTSFCFLDIRSPGLGDTAMYLCATSRPGGGPHGYTFGSGTRLTVV.